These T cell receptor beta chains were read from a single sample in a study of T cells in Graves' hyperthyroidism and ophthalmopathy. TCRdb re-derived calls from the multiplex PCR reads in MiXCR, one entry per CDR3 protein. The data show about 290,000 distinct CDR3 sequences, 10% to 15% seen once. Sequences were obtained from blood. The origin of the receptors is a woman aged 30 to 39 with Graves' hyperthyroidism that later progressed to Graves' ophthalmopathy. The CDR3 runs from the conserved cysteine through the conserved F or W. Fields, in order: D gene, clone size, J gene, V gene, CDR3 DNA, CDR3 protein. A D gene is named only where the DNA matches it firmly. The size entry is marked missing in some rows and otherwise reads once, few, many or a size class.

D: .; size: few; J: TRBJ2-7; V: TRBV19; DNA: TGTGCCAGTAGTGATACAGAATCCTACGAGCAGTACTTC; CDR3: CASSDTESYEQYF
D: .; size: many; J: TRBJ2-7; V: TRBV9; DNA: TGTGCCAGCAGCGTCGACTTCCTCACCTACGAGCAGTACTTC; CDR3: CASSVDFLTYEQYF
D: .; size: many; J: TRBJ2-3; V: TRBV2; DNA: TGTGCCAGCAGTGGGACCCCCGAGGACAGCACAGATACGCAGTATTTT; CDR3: CASSGTPEDSTDTQYF
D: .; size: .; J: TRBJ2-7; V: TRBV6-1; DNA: TGTGCCAGCAGTCCGGACCGGGAAGGGGACTACGAGCAGTACTTC; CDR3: CASSPDREGDYEQYF
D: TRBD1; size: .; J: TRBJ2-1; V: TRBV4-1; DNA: TGCGCCAGCAGCCAAGAAGGACAGGGCAATGAGCAGTTCTTC; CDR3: CASSQEGQGNEQFF
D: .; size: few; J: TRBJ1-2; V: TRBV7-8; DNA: TGTGCCAGCAGCTTAGTGTCGAGGGAGGTGACTGGCTACACCTTC; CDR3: CASSLVSREVTGYTF
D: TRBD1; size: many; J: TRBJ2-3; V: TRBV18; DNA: TGTGCCAGCTCACTTCGGCTTGGGACAGGGGTTACAGATACGCAGTATTTT; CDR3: CASSLRLGTGVTDTQYF
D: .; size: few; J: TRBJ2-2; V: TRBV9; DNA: TGTGCCAGCAGCGTAGCCCCCAGGGAGGAGGGGGAGCTGTTTTTT; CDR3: CASSVAPREEGELFF
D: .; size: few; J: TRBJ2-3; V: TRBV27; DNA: TGTGCCAGCAGTTTATTTACTAGCACAGATACGCAGTATTTT; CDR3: CASSLFTSTDTQYF
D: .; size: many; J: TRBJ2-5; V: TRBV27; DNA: TGTGCCAGCAGCTCAATTCGACCATACGGGGACGGCCAAGAGACCCAGTACTTC; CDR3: CASSSIRPYGDGQETQYF
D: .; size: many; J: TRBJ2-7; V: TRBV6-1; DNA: TGTGCCAGCAGCCACCAGGGAAGCGAGCAGTACTTC; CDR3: CASSHQGSEQYF
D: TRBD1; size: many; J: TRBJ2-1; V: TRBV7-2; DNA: TGTGCCAGCAGCCGCGACAGGGACAATGAGCAGTTCTTC; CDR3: CASSRDRDNEQFF
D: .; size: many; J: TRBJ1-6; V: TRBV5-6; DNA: TGTGCCAGCAGCTTGGAGCAGAGATGGAATTCACCCCTCCACTTT; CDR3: CASSLEQRWNSPLHF
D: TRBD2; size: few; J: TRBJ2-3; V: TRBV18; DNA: TGTGCCAGCAGTGACTCAGCGGGAGGAATAGATACGCAGTATTTT; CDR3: CASSDSAGGIDTQYF
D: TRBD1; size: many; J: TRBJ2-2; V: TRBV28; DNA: TGTGCCAGCAGTTTAATCAAGGGACAGGGGCTCACCGGGGAGCTGTTTTTT; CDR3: CASSLIKGQGLTGELFF
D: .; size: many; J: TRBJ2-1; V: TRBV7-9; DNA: TGTGCCAGCAGCTCAAAAAAGACTAGTTGGGGGACGCAGTTCTTC; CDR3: CASSSKKTSWGTQFF
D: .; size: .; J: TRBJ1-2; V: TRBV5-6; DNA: TGTGCCAGCAGGCCAGGGCTGGACACGCTGGGAGATACCTTC; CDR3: CASRPGLDTLGDTF
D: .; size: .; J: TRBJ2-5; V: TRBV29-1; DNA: TGCAGCGTTGAGGTTGAGGTCGGAGAGACCCAGTACTTC; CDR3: CSVEVEVGETQYF
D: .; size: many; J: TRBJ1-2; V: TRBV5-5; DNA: TGTGCCAGCAGCTTGGCCGGGACCCAAGCTAACTATGGCTACACCTTC; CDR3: CASSLAGTQANYGYTF
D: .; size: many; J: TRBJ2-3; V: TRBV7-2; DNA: TGTGCCAGCAGCTTTGCGGGACTGGGCACAGATACGCAGTATTTT; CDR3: CASSFAGLGTDTQYF
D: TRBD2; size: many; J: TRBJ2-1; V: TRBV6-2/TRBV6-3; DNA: TGTGCCAGCAGTCTAATTCCGGGACTAGCGGGAGATTCTGCTGAGCAGTTCTTC; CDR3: CASSLIPGLAGDSAEQFF
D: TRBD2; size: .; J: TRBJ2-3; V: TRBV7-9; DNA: TGTGCCAGCAGCTCAGGACTAGAGTACTCAGATACGCAGTATTTT; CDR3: CASSSGLEYSDTQYF
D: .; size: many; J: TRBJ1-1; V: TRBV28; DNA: TGTGCCAGCAGTTTGACAGACACTGAAGCTTTCTTT; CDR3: CASSLTDTEAFF
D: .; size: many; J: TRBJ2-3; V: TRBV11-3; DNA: TGTGCCAGCAGCTTAGATCCACTACGAGATACGCAGTATTTT; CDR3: CASSLDPLRDTQYF
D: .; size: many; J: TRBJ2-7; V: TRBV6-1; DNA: TGTGCCAGCAGTCCGGTGTGGAACTTCTCCTACGAGCAGTACTTC; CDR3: CASSPVWNFSYEQYF
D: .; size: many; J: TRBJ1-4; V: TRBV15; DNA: TGTGCCACCAGCAGAGTGGGTCTGGCTAATGAAAAACTGTTTTTT; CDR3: CATSRVGLANEKLFF
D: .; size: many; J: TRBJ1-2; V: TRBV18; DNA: TGTGCCAGCTTTGACAGTGATAACTATGGCTACACCTTC; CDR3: CASFDSDNYGYTF
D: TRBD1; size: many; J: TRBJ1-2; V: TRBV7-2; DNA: TGTGCCAGCAGCCCCCGGGGGGGGACAGAGCTTTATGGCTACACCTTC; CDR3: CASSPRGGTELYGYTF
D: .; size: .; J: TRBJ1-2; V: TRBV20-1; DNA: TGCAGTGCTAGAGATATAGTCCGGGGGGCCGAAAGTAACTATGGCTACACCTTC; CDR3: CSARDIVRGAESNYGYTF
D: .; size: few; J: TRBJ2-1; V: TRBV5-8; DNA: TGTGCCAGCAGCTTTTTACTTGAATACAATGAGCAGTTCTTC; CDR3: CASSFLLEYNEQFF
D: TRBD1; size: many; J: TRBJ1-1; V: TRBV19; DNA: TGTGCCAGTACTGTGACAGGGGGCGGGAACACTGAAGCTTTCTTT; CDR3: CASTVTGGGNTEAFF